Shown below are 30 T cell receptor beta chains from a single sample sequenced in a study of OX40 agonist ivuxolimab in advanced cancers. The table came from immunoSEQ multiplex PCR; TCRdb's copy has only in-frame clones and leaves some out. The sample records 70,000 to 85,000 clones, 85% being singletons. The material sequenced was CD4+ or CD8+ T cells sorted from blood, taken in a trial of the OX40 agonist ivuxolimab. These receptors all stem from an adult with an advanced solid tumor such as melanoma, head and neck, liver or kidney cancer.

As for this clone: In the same sample, other DNA sequences code for this CDR3. V usage is TRBV9 and J usage is TRBJ1-3, with TRBD1 matching over 8 bases. This CDR3 contains 15 residues. The V and J ends lost 3 bases and 0 bases, in that order; junction bases with no gene match: 2. In germline, CDR1 is SGDLS, CDR2 YYNGEE. Written as DNA, the CDR3 is TGTGCCAGCAGCGGCAGGGGGCACTCTGGAAACACCATATATTTT. Its translation is CASSGRGHSGNTIYF.

This sequence joins TRBV28 and TRBJ1-5, with 8 bases identical to TRBD1. The CDR3 contains 15 residues. V lost 5 bases to trimming and J lost 6 bases; unmatched junction nucleotides: 9. Per the germline V gene, CDR1 is MDHEN and CDR2 is SYDVKM. The CDR3 bases are TGTGCCAGCAGTGATGACAGGGGAAAGGTTCAGCCCCAGCATTTT. Protein: CASSDDRGKVQPQHF.

The gene calls are TRBV28 and TRBJ1-1; no firm D call. The CDR3 sequence is 13 residues long. From germline, CDR1 is MDHEN and CDR2 SYDVKM. Trimming removed 4 bases from V and 1 base from J, with 7 bases in between. The CDR3 DNA reads TGTGCCAGCAGTTCTATATCGAACACTGAAGCTTTCTTT. Its translation: CASSSISNTEAFF. Using reference TRBV28 and TRBJ1-1 for the parts outside the CDR3, the full variable domain is DVKVTQSSRYLVKRTGEKVFLECVQDMDHENMFWYRQDPGLGLRLIYFSYDVKMKEKGDIPEGYSVSREKKERFSLILESASTNQTSMYLCASSSISNTEAFFGQGTRLTVV.

This sequence joins TRBV28 and TRBJ2-2, with 7 positions matching TRBD1. This CDR3 has 13 residues. Germline V lookup: CDR1 MDHEN, CDR2 SYDVKM. After removal of 10 bases from V and 1 base from J, the junction contained 3 bases not matched to a gene. The CDR3 sequence is CATRTGNTGELFF. The CDR3 DNA is TGTGCCACCCGGACAGGGAACACCGGGGAGCTGTTTTTT.

This chain connects TRBV28 to TRBJ1-1, with 11 positions matching TRBD1. Germline loops: CDR1 MDHEN, CDR2 SYDVKM. CDR3 length: 15 residues. V lost 7 bases and J lost 10; bases outside the gene matches: 14. The DNA for the CDR3 is TGTGCCAGCACCTTAGGGACAGGGGGTAGGAGGCGAGCTTTCTTT. It translates to CASTLGTGGRRRAFF.

The chain joins TRBV2 to TRBJ2-7; 9 bases match TRBD2. CDR1 SNHLY and CDR2 FYNNEI come from the germline V gene. Trimming took 8 bases from V and 4 from J; bases not matched to a gene: 24. This CDR3 contains 19 residues. The CDR3 is CASPPGAGGAAVDPYEQYV. The DNA of the CDR3 is TGTGCCAGCCCCCCCGGGGCGGGGGGGGCGGCGGTCGACCCTTACGAGCAGTACGTC.

This chain links TRBV27 with TRBJ1-6, with D possibly TRBD1 on 5 matching bases. This CDR3 is built from 14 residues. Germline V gives CDR1 MNHEY, CDR2 SMNVEV (reference sequence). V lost 5 bases to trimming and J lost 0 bases, with 5 bases between them. The DNA of the CDR3 is TGTGCCAGCAGTGGGGGCTCCTATAATTCACCCCTCCACTTT. This encodes CASSGGSYNSPLHF.

This clone was recorded only once. CDR3 residues: CASSEPVAGKGNTIYF. CDR3 DNA: TGTGCCAGCAGTGAACCGGTGGCGGGCAAAGGAAACACCATATATTTT. The chain has TRBV25-1 and TRBJ1-3; D is unresolved. CDR3 size: 16 residues. CDR1 and CDR2 from the germline V gene are MGHDK and SYGVNS. The V end was cut by 2 bases, the J end by 4 bases, with 15 bases between.

V usage is TRBV7-9 and J usage is TRBJ1-4, with 8 bases that match TRBD1. Losses at the gene ends were 0 bases for V and 3 bases for J; bases not matched to a gene: 0. CDR1 is SEHNR and CDR2 is FQNEAQ in the germline V gene (reference sequence). The CDR3 is made up of 15 amino acids. For the CDR3, the DNA is TGTGCCAGCAGCTTAGCGACAGGGGCTAATGAAAAACTGTTTTTT. This gives the protein CASSLATGANEKLFF.

The chain carries TRBV11-3 and TRBJ2-7; possibly TRBD1 for D (5 bases). V was cut by 2 bases and J by 0 bases, with 14 bases left in between. The CDR3 covers 16 residues. CDR1 is SGHNT and CDR2 is YENEEA in the germline V gene. In DNA, the CDR3 is TGTGCCAGCAGCTTACAACAGACAGTGTTCTCCTACGAGCAGTACTTC. It is translated as CASSLQQTVFSYEQYF.

This clone has only one observation. The chain's CDR3 is CATIVGDLNTGELFF. In DNA form, the CDR3 reads TGTGCCACCATAGTTGGGGACCTGAACACCGGGGAGCTGTTTTTT. This rearrangement joins TRBV19 to TRBJ2-2; D possibly uses TRBD1 or TRBD2 (5 bases each). V was trimmed by 10 bases and J by 1 base, leaving 16 bases between them. Looked up from germline, CDR1 is LNHDA and CDR2 is SQIVND (reference sequence). The CDR3 is 15 amino acids. The variable domain in full, with the rest retrieved from reference TRBV19 and TRBJ2-2, is DGGITQSPKYLFRKEGQNVTLSCEQNLNHDAMYWYRQDPGQGLRLIYYSQIVNDFQKGDIAEGYSVSREKKESFPLTVTSAQKNPTAFYLCATIVGDLNTGELFFGEGSRLTVL.

The rearrangement uses TRBV7-9 and TRBJ2-7; 8 bases are shared with TRBD1. This CDR3 has 16 amino acids. Germline CDR1 SEHNR, CDR2 FQNEAQ (reference sequence). Losses at the gene ends were 4 bases for V and 5 bases for J; bases not matched to a gene: 13. The CDR3 DNA sequence: TGTGCCAGCAGCTCCCAGACAGGGGTTGATTGGGACGAGCAGTACTTC. Its translation is CASSSQTGVDWDEQYF.

This clone was picked up a small number of times. The chain is built from TRBV2 and TRBJ2-7, with D tentatively TRBD2 (5 bases). The CDR3 totals 13 residues. Germline assignment: CDR1 SNHLY and CDR2 FYNNEI. Deletions cut 2 bases from V and 7 bases from J, with 12 bases between. The CDR3 reads CASSELLAGEQYF. Written as DNA, the CDR3 is TGTGCCAGCAGTGAACTCCTCGCGGGTGAGCAGTACTTC.

This chain connects TRBV4-2 to TRBJ2-3; D may correspond to TRBD1 or TRBD2 (5 bases each). CDR1 is LGHNA, CDR2 YNFKEQ, per germline. V shed 0 bases and J shed 7 bases, with 8 bases lying between them. The CDR3 covers 13 residues. This chain's CDR3 is CASSQEEGNTQYF. The CDR3 nucleotides are TGTGCCAGCAGCCAAGAAGAGGGGAATACGCAGTATTTT.

The V call is TRBV14, the J call TRBJ1-4; TRBD1 might be the D (5 bases). V lost 4 bases and J 8 bases, leaving 14 bases between the germline ends. Germline assignment: CDR1 SGHDN and CDR2 FVKESK. This CDR3 has 14 residues. CDR3 residues: CASSPQGRGEKLFF. The CDR3 DNA follows: TGTGCCAGCAGCCCGCAGGGAAGAGGAGAAAAACTGTTTTTT.

V and J are TRBV5-1 and TRBJ1-6; 10 bases are shared with TRBD1. Germline trimming cut 3 bases from V and 10 bases from J; bases unmatched to any gene: 7. Germline CDR1 is SGHRS and CDR2 is YFSETQ. This CDR3 spans 15 amino acids. CDR3 amino acids: CASSSTGTGESPLHF. CDR3 sequence (DNA): TGCGCCAGCAGCTCAACCGGGACAGGGGAATCACCCCTCCACTTT.

A single count supports this clone. J is TRBJ1-1 and V is TRBV4-2, with a possible D match to TRBD1 (5 bases). This CDR3 comprises 15 residues. Germline V CDR1 and CDR2: LGHNA, YNFKEQ. The V and J ends lost 5 bases and 0 bases respectively, with 13 bases between them. The CDR3 reads CASSEGAIMNTEAFF. The CDR3 nucleotides read TGTGCCAGCAGCGAAGGGGCGATCATGAACACTGAAGCTTTCTTT.

The chain couples TRBV2 to TRBJ2-1; tentatively, D is TRBD2 (6 bases). The ends were cut back, 6 bases at V and 5 bases at J, with 17 bases in the middle. This CDR3 is 15 amino acids long. Germline V gene sequence: CDR1 SNHLY, CDR2 FYNNEI. The CDR3 DNA follows: TGTGCCAGCAGGCCGGGACTGGCGAGACACAATGAGCAGTTCTTC. Its protein product is CASRPGLARHNEQFF.

This chain connects TRBV27 to TRBJ2-1; no definite D call. Germline CDR1 and CDR2: MNHEY and SMNVEV (reference sequence). The CDR3 totals 12 residues. Trimming pared 4 bases from V and 6 bases from J, leaving 7 bases between. CDR3 in amino acids: CASSSPPNEQFF. As DNA, the CDR3 is TGTGCCAGCAGTTCCCCCCCCAATGAGCAGTTCTTC.

The sample holds a few counts of this clone. The CDR3 loop reads CANYRARGTEAFF. The CDR3 coding sequence is TGTGCCAATTACAGGGCTCGAGGGACTGAAGCTTTCTTT. The V gene is TRBV2, the J gene TRBJ1-1; D might be TRBD1 (6 bases). Germline values: CDR1 SNHLY, CDR2 FYNNEI. V dropped 10 bases and J dropped 5 bases, with 17 bases sitting between them. The CDR3 has 13 amino acids.

This clone was seen more than once but under ten times. The V call is TRBV7-3, the J call TRBJ1-1; D ambiguous. This CDR3 has 13 amino acids. V shed 5 bases and J shed 2 bases, with 9 bases lying between them. CDR1 and CDR2 from the germline V gene are SGHTA and FQGTGA. The CDR3, as DNA: TGTGCCAGCAGCCCCAGGCCAAACACTGAAGCTTTCTTT. Translated, it gives CASSPRPNTEAFF.

CDR3 loop: CASRPEGTGVNYGYTF. CDR3 in DNA: TGTGCCAGCAGGCCAGAAGGGACAGGGGTAAACTATGGCTACACCTTC. The rearrangement uses TRBV7-9 and TRBJ1-2; 10 bases map to TRBD1. The ends lost 6 bases at V and 2 bases at J; junction bases unmatched: 9. This CDR3 contains 16 residues. CDR1 is SEHNR and CDR2 is FQNEAQ in the germline V gene (reference sequence). The full variable domain, completed using reference TRBV7-9 and TRBJ1-2, is DTGVSQNPRHKITKRGQNVTFRCDPISEHNRLYWYRQTLGQGPEFLTYFQNEAQLEKSRLLSDRFSAERPKGSFSTLEIQRTEQGDSAMYLCASRPEGTGVNYGYTFGSGTRLTVV.

The chain combines TRBV30 with TRBJ1-1, with D hard to call. This CDR3 is 13 amino acids long. Trimming took 2 bases from V and 3 from J, leaving 10 bases between them. Germline assignment: CDR1 GTSNPN and CDR2 SVGIG (reference sequence). The CDR3 DNA reads TGTGCCTGGAGTCTCTCTTTGCACACTGAAGCTTTCTTT. It specifies CAWSLSLHTEAFF.

The chain combines TRBV6-6 with TRBJ2-7, with D unclear. CDR1 MNHNY and CDR2 SVGAGI come from the germline V gene (reference sequence). This CDR3 has 14 amino acids. Trimming took 6 bases from V and 3 from J, leaving 15 bases between them. CDR3 protein: CASRNSHTNYEQYF. The CDR3 DNA follows: TGTGCCAGCAGAAACTCTCATACCAACTACGAGCAGTACTTC.

The V call is TRBV7-2, the J call TRBJ2-1, with no clear D. This CDR3 has 15 amino acids. V lost 2 bases to trimming and J lost 9 bases, with 17 bases between them. Germline CDR1 reads SGHTA; CDR2 reads FQGNSA. In DNA form, the CDR3 reads TGTGCCAGCAGCTTATGGACCCAAGGGATGGGTGAGCAGTTCTTC. Translation: CASSLWTQGMGEQFF.

This chain connects TRBV5-5 to TRBJ1-1, with 7 bases fitting TRBD1. The V segment lost 4 bases and the J segment 1 base; nucleotides outside the gene matches: 4. Germline V CDR1 and CDR2: SGHKS, YYEKEE (reference sequence). The CDR3 runs 14 residues. CDR3 in amino acids: CASSAGGENTEAFF. The CDR3 DNA follows: TGTGCCAGCAGCGCAGGGGGGGAGAACACTGAAGCTTTCTTT.

The chain has TRBV6-5 and TRBJ2-2; no reliable D call. This CDR3 has 15 amino acids. In germline, CDR1 is MNHEY, CDR2 SVGAGI. V was shortened by 4 bases and J by 0 bases, with 9 bases between the two germline ends. In DNA, the CDR3 is TGTGCCAGCAGTTTCCTTTCTGCGAACACCGGGGAGCTGTTTTTT. Protein product: CASSFLSANTGELFF.

V gene TRBV5-1 combines with J gene TRBJ1-4; D possibly corresponds to TRBD1 (5 bases). V lost 4 bases and J 0 bases, leaving 10 bases between the germline ends. Per the germline V gene, CDR1 is SGHRS and CDR2 is YFSETQ. The CDR3 sequence is 15 residues long. CDR3 DNA sequence: TGCGCCAGCAGCCCAGGGTCCTCAACTAATGAAAAACTGTTTTTT. It codes for CASSPGSSTNEKLFF.

J is TRBJ2-5 and V is TRBV2, with D possibly TRBD2 on 5 matching bases. The germline gives CDR1 SNHLY, CDR2 FYNNEI. The CDR3 consists of 14 residues. Trimming left V 10 bases short and J 1 base short, with 16 bases between. This CDR3 is CATAGDGSQETQYF. The CDR3 DNA reads as TGTGCCACGGCGGGTGATGGCTCCCAAGAGACCCAGTACTTC.

V and J are TRBV5-4 and TRBJ1-3, with 7 bases matching TRBD1. Looked up from germline, CDR1 is SGHNT and CDR2 is YYREEE (reference sequence). The CDR3 covers 14 residues. The V gene end was trimmed by 9 bases and the J gene end by 4 bases; junction bases not matched to a gene: 10. As DNA, the CDR3 is TGTGCCATCGCCGAGGGGGCCCCCGGAAACACCATATATTTT. Translated, it gives CAIAEGAPGNTIYF. The variable domain in full, completed from reference TRBV5-4 and TRBJ1-3, reads ETGVTQSPTHLIKTRGQQVTLRCSSQSGHNTVSWYQQALGQGPQFIFQYYREEENGRGNFPPRFSGLQFPNYSSELNVNALELDDSALYLCAIAEGAPGNTIYFGEGSWLTVV.